This TCR beta chain was captured by sequencing in a study of T cells in narcolepsy. Study overall: Enrolled donors included narcolepsy type 1 or type 2 patients and healthy controls. Study results and limitations: Reportedly, autoreactive clonotypes were serially detected in patients' blood but not controls'.

The length of the CDR3 is 16 residues. Germline V CDR1 and CDR2: KGHSH, LQKENI. Unmatched junction bases numbered 7, after V lost 5 bases and J lost 0 bases. Clones were read by immunoSEQ multiplex PCR, and TCRdb kept only the in-frame ones, dropping some. Counted here are about 24,000 clones, over 75% occurring once; the ten biggest clones make up roughly a tenth. Points on this clone: Its specificity is not known.

The V call is TRBV18, the J call TRBJ1-3; 7 bases map to TRBD1. This clonotype originated in a human donor in good health. The specimen sequenced was memory (CD45RA-) CD4+ T cells from blood. CDR3 in DNA: TGTGCCAGCTCAGCAGGACAGGTCCGCTCTGGAAACACCATATATTTT. Encoded protein: CASSAGQVRSGNTIYF.